The 7 T cell receptor beta chains listed next were all sequenced from one sample in a study of response to subunit inactivated influenza vaccine. TCRdb called the RT-PCR reads again in MiXCR, with one record for every CDR3 protein. This sample has 200,000 to 300,000 distinct CDR3 sequences, with 12% found just once. This specimen was non-naive T cells sorted from PBMCs, taken 14 days before vaccination. These receptors originate from a man aged 50-60 years who received an inactivated influenza vaccine.

J is TRBJ2-7 and V is TRBV5-1, with no clear D. The germline V gene has CDR1 SGHRS and CDR2 YFSETQ. This CDR3 has 14 residues. The ends were cut back, 4 bases at V and 5 bases at J, with 16 bases in the middle. The CDR3 sequence is CASSLMVGGDEQYF. In DNA, the CDR3 is TGCGCCAGCAGCCTGATGGTGGGCGGCGACGAGCAGTACTTC. Combining the CDR3 with reference TRBV5-1 and TRBJ2-7 gives the whole variable domain KAGVTQTPRYLIKTRGQQVTLSCSPISGHRSVSWYQQTPGQGLQFLFEYFSETQRNKGNFPGRFSGRQFSNSRSEMNVSTLELGDSALYLCASSLMVGGDEQYFGPGTRLTVT.

This clonotype appeared many times. The chain couples TRBV4-2 to TRBJ2-5, with 11 bases identical to TRBD2. Germline V lookup: CDR1 LGHNA, CDR2 YNFKEQ. CDR3 length: 16 residues. Unmatched junction bases numbered 6, after V lost 4 bases and J lost 2 bases. In DNA form, the CDR3 reads TGTGCCAGCAGCCCGTCTGCTAGCGGGGGGCAAGAGACCCAGTACTTC. Amino acid sequence: CASSPSASGGQETQYF.

This clonotype occurred many times. The chain's CDR3 is CASSPGGGSSYEQYF. CDR3 DNA: TGTGCCAGCAGCCCCGGGGGAGGGAGCTCCTACGAGCAGTACTTC. The chain carries TRBV14 and TRBJ2-7; 7 bases line up with TRBD2. V shed 4 bases and J 0 bases; nucleotides not matched to a gene: 6. CDR3 length equals 15 residues. Germline V gene sequence: CDR1 SGHDN, CDR2 FVKESK.

The V gene is TRBV20-1, the J gene TRBJ2-3; TRBD2 aligns across 7 bases. CDR1 and CDR2 (germline): DFQATT, SNEGSKA (reference sequence). The CDR3 has 16 amino acids. J was trimmed by 9 bases and V by 2 bases; bases with no gene match: 17. CDR3 sequence (DNA): TGCAGTGCTAGATCGAGCGGGGCCGACGTGGTTAGAACGCAGTATTTT. Its translation: CSARSSGADVVRTQYF.

This clonotype was seen only a few times. The CDR3, as DNA: TGTGCCAGCAGCTTGAACAGGGGCAACACCCGGTCACCCCTCCACTTT. Translated, it gives CASSLNRGNTRSPLHF. The chain links TRBV5-8 to TRBJ1-6; TRBD1 aligns across 7 bases. This CDR3 region has 16 residues. Germline loops: CDR1 SGHTS, CDR2 YDEGEE. V lost 1 base to trimming and J lost 10 bases; unmatched junction nucleotides: 11.

A few counts support this clonotype. The chain links TRBV28 to TRBJ2-1; TRBD2 agrees at 8 bases. The CDR3 consists of 11 residues. Germline CDR1 is MDHEN and CDR2 is SYDVKM. Losses at the gene ends were 4 bases for V and 15 bases for J; bases not matched to a gene: 5. CDR3 sequence reads: CASSSSGSPFF. The CDR3 DNA reads TGTGCCAGCAGTTCGAGCGGGAGTCCGTTCTTC.

The gene calls are TRBV20-1 and TRBJ2-3, with TRBD1 identical over 9 bases. Germline V gene sequence: CDR1 DFQATT, CDR2 SNEGSKA (reference sequence). The CDR3 runs to 16 residues. The V segment lost 3 bases and the J segment 3 bases; nucleotides outside the gene matches: 10. CDR3 nucleotides: TGCAGTGCTAGTAGATCCGGGACAGGGAGAACAGATACGCAGTATTTT. Translation gives CSASRSGTGRTDTQYF.